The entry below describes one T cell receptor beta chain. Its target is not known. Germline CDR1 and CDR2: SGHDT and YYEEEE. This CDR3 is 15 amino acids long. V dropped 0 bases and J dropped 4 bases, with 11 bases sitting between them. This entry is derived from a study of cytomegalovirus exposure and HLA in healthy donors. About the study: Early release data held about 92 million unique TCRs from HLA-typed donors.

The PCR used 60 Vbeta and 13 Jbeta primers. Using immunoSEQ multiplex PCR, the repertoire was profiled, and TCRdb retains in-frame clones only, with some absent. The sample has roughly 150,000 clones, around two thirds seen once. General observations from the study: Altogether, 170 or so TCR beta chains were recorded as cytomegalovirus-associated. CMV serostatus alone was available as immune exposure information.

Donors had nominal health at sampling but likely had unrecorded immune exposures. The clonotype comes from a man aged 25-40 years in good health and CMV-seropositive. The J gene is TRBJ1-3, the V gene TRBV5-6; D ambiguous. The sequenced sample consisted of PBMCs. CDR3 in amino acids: CASSLAGLKGNTIYF. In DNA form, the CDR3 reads TGTGCCAGCAGCTTGGCAGGACTTAAAGGAAACACCATATATTTT.